This T cell receptor (beta chain) is from a study of blood T cell repertoires in COVID-19. Measured with immunoSEQ multiplex PCR; TCRdb has only the in-frame clones, and not every one. The table has about 370,000 clones, about 90% seen once. This CDR3 has 13 amino acids. The ends were cut back, 5 bases at V and 4 bases at J, with 11 bases in the middle. Germline-derived CDR1 and CDR2 are MNHEY and SMNVEV (reference sequence). The genes are TRBV27 and TRBJ1-2, with D unresolved. This TCR was recovered from a woman aged 25 to 45 who had recovered from COVID-19. The sequenced sample was PBMCs or T cells enriched from blood (not recorded which). CDR3: CASSPQRGYGYTF. The CDR3 DNA reads as TGTGCCAGCAGTCCTCAGCGGGGCTATGGCTACACCTTC.